These 19 T cell receptor beta chains were all obtained from the same sample, sequenced in a study of cytomegalovirus exposure and HLA in healthy donors. The PCR employed 60 Vbeta primers together with 13 Jbeta primers. Some clones are missing from TCRdb's copy, which holds only in-frame ones; the method was immunoSEQ multiplex PCR. The data contain 50,000 or so clones, approximately 65% of them singletons. The sequenced material came from PBMCs. These receptors were taken from a young man in good health and CMV-seronegative.

This clone was observed once. The chain recombines TRBV7-9 with TRBJ2-5, with 8 nucleotides matching TRBD2. With V trimmed by 2 bases and J by 2 bases, 7 bases remained unmatched. CDR1 and CDR2 from the germline V gene are SEHNR and FQNEAQ (reference sequence). The CDR3 runs 16 residues. The CDR3 here is CASSLIGSGSQETQYF. CDR3 DNA: TGTGCCAGCAGCTTAATTGGGAGCGGGAGTCAAGAGACCCAGTACTTC.

This clone was detected a few times. The V gene is TRBV5-6, the J gene TRBJ2-1, with 7 nucleotides matching TRBD1. Germline-derived CDR1 and CDR2 are SGHDT and YYEEEE. The V segment lost 4 bases and the J segment 9 bases; nucleotides outside the gene matches: 10. The CDR3 consists of 14 residues. This CDR3 is CASSLDPNRGEQFF. CDR3 nucleotides: TGTGCCAGCAGCCTGGACCCTAACAGGGGTGAGCAGTTCTTC.

Points on this clone: Sequence at one end of the junction differs from germline and may be a read error. The rearrangement joins TRBV27 to TRBJ2-3; D call uncertain. The CDR3 consists of 13 residues. Germline loops: CDR1 MNHEY, CDR2 SMNVEV (reference sequence). Here the CDR3 DNA reads TGTGCCAGCAGTTCCGTTGGCGGCCCTATGCATCAATTT. Its translation: CASSSVGGPMHQF.

The chain joins TRBV5-1 to TRBJ2-5; 11 bases agree with TRBD1. TRBJ2-7 explains the end of the DNA better; the J call may be wrong. Germline V lookup: CDR1 SGHRS, CDR2 YFSETQ. This CDR3 has 16 amino acids. CDR3 in DNA: TGCGCCAGCAGCTTGGTAAGGACAGGGGGCTTAGACGAGCAGTACTTC. The encoded protein is CASSLVRTGGLDEQYF.

Worth noting for this clone: A far larger clone is one nucleotide away, so this likely arose from a read error. The chain carries TRBV29-1 and TRBJ2-7, with TRBD2 matching over 8 bases. This CDR3 contains 14 residues. V lost 4 bases and J lost 5; bases outside the gene matches: 10. CDR1 is SQVTM, CDR2 ANQGSEA, per germline. CDR3 amino acids: CSVVYGTRSDEQYF. The CDR3 bases are TGCAGCGTTGTGTACGGGACTAGAAGCGACGAGCAGTACTTC.

The chain employs TRBV27 and TRBJ1-1; 11 bases are a match to TRBD1. CDR1 is MNHEY, CDR2 SMNVEV, per germline (reference sequence). CDR3 length: 18 residues. Losses at the gene ends were 2 bases for V and 3 bases for J; bases not matched to a gene: 11. In nucleotides, the CDR3 is TGTGCCAGCAGTTTACGTTGGACAGGGGGCTATATCGACACTGAAGCTTTCTTT. This codes for CASSLRWTGGYIDTEAFF.

The chain employs TRBV4-2 and TRBJ2-1; 13 nucleotides agree with TRBD2. This CDR3 contains 15 residues. The germline gives CDR1 LGHNA, CDR2 YNFKEQ. The ends lost 4 bases at V and 7 bases at J; junction bases unmatched: 4. CDR3 nucleotides: TGTGCCAGCAGCCTGGGGACTAGCGGGAAGAATGAGCAGTTCTTC. It is translated as CASSLGTSGKNEQFF.

This chain joins TRBV5-6 and TRBJ1-4, with TRBD1 identical over 7 bases. This CDR3 region has 14 residues. V lost 4 bases and J lost 4; bases outside the gene matches: 4. Germline CDR1 SGHDT, CDR2 YYEEEE. The CDR3 protein is CASSPQGVNEKLFF. CDR3 sequence (DNA): TGTGCCAGCAGCCCGCAGGGGGTTAATGAAAAACTGTTTTTT.

In its sample, this clone was seen once. The gene calls are TRBV6-5 and TRBJ2-7; a weak D match, TRBD2 (6 bases). V lost 1 base, J lost 3 bases, and 13 bases lay in between. The CDR3 sequence is 15 residues long. Germline lookup yields CDR1 MNHEY and CDR2 SVGAGI. CDR3 bases: TGTGCCAGCAGTTACTTGGAGGGAGTGAACTACGAGCAGTACTTC. Amino acid sequence: CASSYLEGVNYEQYF.

The J gene is TRBJ1-2, the V gene TRBV10-2; 7 bases map to TRBD1. After removal of 6 bases from V and 0 bases from J, the junction contained 4 bases not matched to a gene. Germline V gene data show CDR1 as WSHSY and CDR2 as SAAADI. The CDR3 loop spans 14 amino acids. The CDR3 region is CASRGDSANYGYTF. The CDR3 region has the DNA TGCGCCAGCAGGGGGGACAGCGCTAACTATGGCTACACCTTC.

The chain has TRBV19 and TRBJ2-7; 10 bases fit TRBD2. Looked up from germline, CDR1 is LNHDA and CDR2 is SQIVND (reference sequence). This CDR3 spans 15 amino acids. V was pared by 0 bases and J by 3 bases, with 2 bases of the junction left unmatched. As DNA, the CDR3 is TGTGCCAGTAGTATAGAGGCTAGCGGGAGCTACGAGCAGTACTTC. Translated, it gives CASSIEASGSYEQYF. Full variable domain (remainder filled in from reference TRBV19 and TRBJ2-7): DGGITQSPKYLFRKEGQNVTLSCEQNLNHDAMYWYRQDPGQGLRLIYYSQIVNDFQKGDIAEGYSVSREKKESFPLTVTSAQKNPTAFYLCASSIEASGSYEQYFGPGTRLTVT.

J is TRBJ2-3 and V is TRBV6-6, with TRBD1 identical over 7 bases. The trim removed 5 bases at V and 4 bases at J, leaving 9 bases unmatched. CDR1 is MNHNY, CDR2 SVGAGI, per germline (reference sequence). The CDR3 covers 15 residues. The CDR3 DNA reads TGTGCCAGCAGTACGACAGGGAGAGTCGCAGATACGCAGTATTTT. This sequence encodes CASSTTGRVADTQYF.

V is TRBV9 and J is TRBJ2-5; 7 nucleotides line up with TRBD2. Germline values: CDR1 SGDLS, CDR2 YYNGEE. The V and J ends lost 0 bases and 5 bases, in that order; junction bases with no gene match: 4. The CDR3 is 14 amino acids. CDR3 DNA: TGTGCCAGCAGCGTAGCTGCCGGGAGGGAGACCCAGTACTTC. Translation gives CASSVAAGRETQYF. The full variable domain, its missing parts supplied by reference TRBV9 and TRBJ2-5, is DSGVTQTPKHLITATGQRVTLRCSPRSGDLSVYWYQQSLDQGLQFLIQYYNGEERAKGNILERFSAQQFPDLHSELNLSSLELGDSALYFCASSVAAGRETQYFGPGTRLLVL.

V is TRBV7-2 and J is TRBJ2-1; 7 bases fit TRBD2. CDR3 length: 13 amino acids. The V gene's germline CDR1 is SGHTA and CDR2 FQGNSA. With V trimmed by 1 base and J by 10 bases, 4 bases remained unmatched. In DNA, the CDR3 is TGTGCCAGCAGCTTAGAGTCGGGAGGCGAGCAGTTCTTC. This sequence encodes CASSLESGGEQFF.

The chain links TRBV5-1 to TRBJ2-7; TRBD1 aligns across 12 bases. CDR3 size: 14 residues. Germline trimming cut 3 bases from V and 7 bases from J; bases unmatched to any gene: 5. Germline V gene sequence: CDR1 SGHRS, CDR2 YFSETQ. The CDR3 here is CASSSGTGGSEQYF. The DNA for the CDR3 is TGCGCCAGCAGCTCCGGGACAGGGGGCTCTGAGCAGTACTTC.

This clone showed up just once. The chain joins TRBV7-6 to TRBJ2-3, with TRBD2 matching over 12 bases. The CDR3 covers 15 residues. Germline V gene sequence: CDR1 SGHVS, CDR2 FNYEAQ. The V and J ends lost 5 bases and 3 bases, in that order; junction bases with no gene match: 3. In DNA, the CDR3 is TGTGCCAGCAGCCGAGGACTAGCGGGGACAGATACGCAGTATTTT. Its translation is CASSRGLAGTDTQYF.

This clone occurred a few times. This rearrangement joins TRBV5-1 to TRBJ1-1, with TRBD1 matching over 8 bases. The CDR3 is 13 amino acids. Losses at the gene ends were 4 bases for V and 7 bases for J; bases not matched to a gene: 6. Germline lookup yields CDR1 SGHRS and CDR2 YFSETQ. The DNA of the CDR3 is TGCGCCAGCAGCACCGGACAGGGCCGTGAAGCTTTCTTT. Translating it yields CASSTGQGREAFF.

The chain uses TRBV20-1 and TRBJ1-1; D remains ambiguous. Germline lookup yields CDR1 DFQATT and CDR2 SNEGSKA (reference sequence). This CDR3 is built from 10 residues. CDR3 protein: CTEGNTEAFF. The CDR3 DNA is TGCACCGAGGGGAACACTGAAGCTTTCTTT.

The chain combines TRBV6-5 with TRBJ2-5; 11 positions match TRBD2. The CDR3 has 16 residues. Per germline, CDR1 MNHEY and CDR2 SVGAGI. J gave up 5 bases and V 0 bases, and 5 bases lay outside the gene matches. This CDR3 is CASSYSLAGGWETQYF. Written as DNA, the CDR3 is TGTGCCAGCAGTTACTCGTTAGCGGGAGGGTGGGAGACCCAGTACTTC.